These 15 T cell receptor beta chains came from one sample sequenced in a study of Ad26.COV2.S vaccination and SARS-CoV-2 variants (dated by TCRdb to the early 2020s). The treatment or condition label for this specimen denotes: roughly 20 received Ad26.COV2.S at low or high dose, single or two shots; about 5 received placebo; per-sample allocation not given. For vaccine and placebo recipients, repertoires were sequenced using samples collected on day 63 after the first injection. Libraries came from the immunoSEQ multiplex PCR assay. TCRdb retrieved this table from immuneACCESS and kept in-frame rearrangements only. Not all clones are present; in checked studies, unresolved V genes account for under half, and no reason is known for the remainder. This sample comprises about 480,000 clones, 87% of them detected only once. The ten largest make up about 13% of the sample. This sample comprised peripheral blood, obtained in a trial of Ad26.COV2.S vaccine versus placebo. These receptors all stem from a person between 18 and 65 years old who received the Ad26.COV2.S COVID-19 vaccine or a placebo.

The chain links TRBV19 to TRBJ2-1; 7 positions match TRBD1. The junction had 15 bases not matched to a gene; V was cut back by 5 bases and J by 8 bases. The germline V gene encodes CDR1 LNHDA and CDR2 SQIVND (reference sequence). This CDR3 region has 16 residues. For the CDR3, the DNA is TGTGCCAGTAGTCAACACACCGGTTCTACAGGGGATGAGCAGTTCTTC. The encoded protein is CASSQHTGSTGDEQFF.

This chain's CDR3 is CASDRWGGAKAGELFF. CDR3 bases: TGTGCCAGCGATAGGTGGGGGGGCGCAAAGGCCGGGGAGCTGTTTTTT. This chain connects TRBV19 to TRBJ2-2; D might be TRBD2 (7 bases). V was trimmed by 9 bases and J by 6 bases, leaving 23 bases between them. Germline lookup yields CDR1 LNHDA and CDR2 SQIVND (reference sequence). The CDR3 totals 16 residues.

This chain uses TRBV7-2 with TRBJ1-5; possible D gene TRBD1, 5 bases. The CDR3 runs 15 residues. V was shortened by 5 bases and J by 10 bases, with 21 bases between the two germline ends. CDR1 and CDR2 (germline): SGHTA, FQGNSA. CDR3 residues: CASSRRAAEGTPQHF. CDR3 in DNA: TGTGCCAGCAGCCGCAGGGCGGCGGAGGGGACTCCCCAGCATTTT.

The J gene is TRBJ1-1, the V gene TRBV5-1, with D hard to call. The CDR3 has 13 residues. CDR1 and CDR2 (germline): SGHRS, YFSETQ. V shed 4 bases and J shed 3 bases, with 10 bases lying between them. The CDR3 here is CASSLQTDTEAFF. The CDR3 coding sequence is TGCGCCAGCAGCCTACAGACTGACACTGAAGCTTTCTTT.

This rearrangement joins TRBV5-8 to TRBJ2-7; 9 bases align to TRBD1. V shed 7 bases, J shed 5 bases, and the junction held 7 bases outside the gene matches. From germline, CDR1 is SGHTS and CDR2 YDEGEE. This CDR3 has 13 amino acids. CDR3 protein: CASRRTGVDEQYF. The CDR3 bases are TGTGCCAGCCGAAGGACAGGGGTGGACGAGCAGTACTTC. Using reference TRBV5-8 and TRBJ2-7 for the parts outside the CDR3, the full variable domain is EAGVTQSPTHLIKTRGQQATLRCSPISGHTSVYWYQQALGLGLQFLLWYDEGEERNRGNFPPRFSGRQFPNYSSELNVNALELEDSALYLCASRRTGVDEQYFGPGTRLTVT.

The J gene is TRBJ1-4, the V gene TRBV24-1; 11 bases map to TRBD1. V lost 3 bases and J lost 8; bases outside the gene matches: 4. The length of the CDR3 is 15 residues. Germline V gene data show CDR1 as KGHDR and CDR2 as SFDVKD. The CDR3 reads CATSDGGQGVEKLFF. Written as DNA, the CDR3 is TGTGCCACCAGTGATGGGGGACAGGGGGTAGAAAAACTGTTTTTT.

CDR3 residues: CASSQRTSSYNEQFF. Here the CDR3 DNA reads TGTGCCAGCTCACAGCGGACCAGCTCCTACAATGAGCAGTTCTTC. The chain is built from TRBV18 and TRBJ2-1, with D tentatively TRBD2 (5 bases). V dropped 4 bases and J dropped 0 bases, with 10 bases sitting between them. The CDR3 is 15 residues long. The germline V gene encodes CDR1 KGHSH and CDR2 LQKENI.

This chain connects TRBV9 to TRBJ2-5; tentatively, D is TRBD1 (6 bases). There are 13 residues in the CDR3. Germline values: CDR1 SGDLS, CDR2 YYNGEE. The V end lost 6 bases, the J end lost 2 bases, and 11 bases lay between the germline ends. CDR3 coding DNA: TGTGCCAGCAACCTCGGACAGCAAGAGACCCAGTACTTC. Translating it yields CASNLGQQETQYF.

The chain is built from TRBV5-1 and TRBJ2-7; the D gene is possibly TRBD1 (6 bases). Deletions cut 4 bases from V and 0 bases from J, with 8 bases between. The CDR3 extends over 13 amino acids. The germline gives CDR1 SGHRS, CDR2 YFSETQ. This CDR3 reads CASSPDSSYEQYF. The DNA for the CDR3 is TGCGCCAGCAGCCCGGACAGCTCCTACGAGCAGTACTTC.

J is TRBJ2-1 and V is TRBV7-9; 11 nucleotides line up with TRBD2. Germline V gene lookup returns CDR1 SEHNR and CDR2 FQNEAQ (reference sequence). The CDR3 has 13 amino acids. V shed 11 bases, J shed 8 bases, and the junction held 8 bases outside the gene matches. CDR3 loop: CAGSTSGRYEQFF. The CDR3, as DNA: TGTGCCGGATCCACTAGCGGGAGATATGAGCAGTTCTTC.

This chain links TRBV5-4 with TRBJ2-1; 11 nucleotides agree with TRBD2. The V and J ends lost 6 bases and 7 bases, in that order; junction bases with no gene match: 15. The CDR3 sequence is 17 residues long. Germline-derived CDR1 and CDR2 are SGHNT and YYREEE (reference sequence). The CDR3 coding sequence is TGTGCCAGCACCGCAGGACTAGCGGGCCGCTTGGGGAATGAGCAGTTCTTC. Translation: CASTAGLAGRLGNEQFF.

The J gene is TRBJ2-1, the V gene TRBV4-2, with 9 bases lining up with TRBD2. This CDR3 spans 16 amino acids. Germline CDR1 LGHNA, CDR2 YNFKEQ. The trim removed 5 bases at V and 8 bases at J, leaving 13 bases unmatched. Here the CDR3 reads CASSKRAAGGPDEQFF. The CDR3, as DNA: TGTGCCAGCAGCAAAAGGGCGGCGGGAGGGCCGGATGAGCAGTTCTTC.

The rearrangement uses TRBV30 and TRBJ1-4; D perhaps matches TRBD1 (5 bases). Germline V gene data show CDR1 as GTSNPN and CDR2 as SVGIG (reference sequence). The CDR3 runs 15 residues. V was cut by 0 bases and J by 8 bases, with 16 bases left in between. CDR3 loop: CAWSVGAGGEEKLFF. CDR3 nucleotides: TGTGCCTGGAGTGTAGGGGCGGGGGGTGAGGAAAAACTGTTTTTT.

This chain links TRBV19 with TRBJ2-7, with unresolved D. Germline loops: CDR1 LNHDA, CDR2 SQIVND (reference sequence). The CDR3 extends over 15 amino acids. The V and J ends lost 1 base and 2 bases respectively, with 12 bases between them. The CDR3 nucleotides read TGTGCCAGTAGTATAGGTTCGCGGTTAACCTACGAGCAGTACTTC. It specifies CASSIGSRLTYEQYF.

This clone was seen once. The rearrangement uses TRBV7-6 and TRBJ2-7, with D possibly called TRBD1 or TRBD2 (5 bases each). V lost 5 bases and J lost 2, with 16 bases in between. CDR1 is SGHVS and CDR2 is FNYEAQ in the germline V gene. This CDR3 is built from 15 residues. The CDR3 DNA sequence: TGTGCCAGCAGCCGTTACGGGGACGGCCCCTACGAGCAGTACTTC. Its protein is CASSRYGDGPYEQYF.